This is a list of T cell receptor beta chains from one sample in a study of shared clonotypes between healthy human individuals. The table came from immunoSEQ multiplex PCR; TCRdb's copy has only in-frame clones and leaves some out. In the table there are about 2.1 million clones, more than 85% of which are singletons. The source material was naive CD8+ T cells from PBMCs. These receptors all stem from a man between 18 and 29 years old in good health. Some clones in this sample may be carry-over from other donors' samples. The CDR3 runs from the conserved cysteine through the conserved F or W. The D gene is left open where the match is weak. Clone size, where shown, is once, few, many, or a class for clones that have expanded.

CDR3aa: CASSPPGLRSGELFF
CDR3nt: TGTGCCAGCAGCCCTCCGGGACTAAGGTCCGGGGAGCTGTTTTTT
j_gene: TRBJ2-2
d_gene: TRBD2
abundance: few
v_gene: TRBV7-9

CDR3aa: CASSPEGWTGVYGYTF
CDR3nt: TGTGCCAGCAGCCCTGAAGGTTGGACAGGGGTCTATGGCTACACCTTC
j_gene: TRBJ1-2
d_gene: TRBD1
abundance: -
v_gene: TRBV11-2

CDR3aa: CAWTRSTGTEAFF
CDR3nt: TGTGCCTGGACTCGCTCGACGGGCACTGAAGCTTTCTTT
j_gene: TRBJ1-1
d_gene: -
abundance: -
v_gene: TRBV30

CDR3aa: CASSLVAGASYEQYF
CDR3nt: TGTGCCAGCAGTTTGGTAGCGGGGGCCTCTTACGAGCAGTACTTC
j_gene: TRBJ2-7
d_gene: TRBD2
abundance: -
v_gene: TRBV27

CDR3aa: CASSFPSLGTHGEQYF
CDR3nt: TGTGCCAGCAGCTTTCCTTCCCTTGGGACTCATGGCGAGCAGTACTTC
j_gene: TRBJ2-7
d_gene: -
abundance: -
v_gene: TRBV7-8

CDR3aa: CASSFGRTYEQYF
CDR3nt: TGTGCCAGCAGTTTTGGGAGAACCTACGAGCAGTACTTC
j_gene: TRBJ2-7
d_gene: -
abundance: -
v_gene: TRBV27

CDR3aa: CASSMFIDRGFTNTEAFF
CDR3nt: TGTGCCAGTAGTATGTTTATAGACAGGGGGTTTACGAACACTGAAGCTTTCTTT
j_gene: TRBJ1-1
d_gene: TRBD1
abundance: once
v_gene: TRBV19

CDR3aa: CASRPGTGNYGYTF
CDR3nt: TGTGCCAGCAGACCGGGGACAGGGAACTATGGCTACACCTTC
j_gene: TRBJ1-2
d_gene: TRBD1
abundance: -
v_gene: TRBV5-4

CDR3aa: CASSVGLARSYEQYF
CDR3nt: TGTGCCAGCAGCGTAGGTCTAGCGCGATCCTACGAGCAGTACTTC
j_gene: TRBJ2-7
d_gene: -
abundance: -
v_gene: TRBV9

CDR3aa: CASSLALSRAHEAFF
CDR3nt: TGTGCCAGCAGCTTAGCGTTGAGCAGGGCTCATGAAGCTTTCTTT
j_gene: TRBJ1-1
d_gene: -
abundance: -
v_gene: TRBV11-2

CDR3aa: CASSLGRTGGTEAFF
CDR3nt: TGTGCCAGCAGCTTAGGTAGGACAGGGGGCACTGAAGCTTTCTTT
j_gene: TRBJ1-1
d_gene: TRBD1
abundance: -
v_gene: TRBV7-6

CDR3aa: CASSLSATSGSYEQYF
CDR3nt: TGTGCCAGCAGTTTATCCGCGACTAGCGGTTCCTACGAGCAGTACTTC
j_gene: TRBJ2-7
d_gene: TRBD2
abundance: once
v_gene: TRBV27

CDR3aa: CASKTPSNYGYTF
CDR3nt: TGTGCCAGTAAGACTCCTTCTAACTATGGCTACACCTTC
j_gene: TRBJ1-2
d_gene: -
abundance: -
v_gene: TRBV28

CDR3aa: CASRGGSDNEQFF
CDR3nt: TGTGCCAGCAGGGGGGGCTCGGACAATGAGCAGTTCTTC
j_gene: TRBJ2-1
d_gene: -
abundance: -
v_gene: TRBV2

CDR3aa: CSVVTGAFQETQYF
CDR3nt: TGCAGCGTTGTGACAGGGGCCTTCCAAGAGACCCAGTACTTC
j_gene: TRBJ2-5
d_gene: TRBD1
abundance: once
v_gene: TRBV29-1

CDR3aa: CASRLAGGNEQFF
CDR3nt: TGTGCCAGCAGACTAGCGGGAGGCAATGAGCAGTTCTTC
j_gene: TRBJ2-1
d_gene: TRBD2
abundance: once
v_gene: TRBV6-5

CDR3aa: CASSTLDRGSYNEQFF
CDR3nt: TGTGCCAGTAGTACCCTGGACAGGGGATCCTACAATGAGCAGTTCTTC
j_gene: TRBJ2-1
d_gene: TRBD1
abundance: -
v_gene: TRBV19

CDR3aa: CATSRDRGSQETQYF
CDR3nt: TGTGCCACCAGCAGAGATCGGGGTAGCCAAGAGACCCAGTACTTC
j_gene: TRBJ2-5
d_gene: -
abundance: -
v_gene: TRBV15

CDR3aa: CASSHGLANEQFF
CDR3nt: TGCGCCAGCAGCCACGGACTAGCCAATGAGCAGTTCTTC
j_gene: TRBJ2-1
d_gene: TRBD2
abundance: -
v_gene: TRBV4-1

CDR3aa: CASSSRGSGRDDEQFF
CDR3nt: TGTGCCAGCAGCTCCCGGGGGAGCGGGAGGGATGATGAGCAGTTCTTC
j_gene: TRBJ2-1
d_gene: TRBD2
abundance: -
v_gene: TRBV27

CDR3aa: CASRWAGEETQYF
CDR3nt: TGTGCCAGCAGATGGGCAGGGGAAGAGACCCAGTACTTC
j_gene: TRBJ2-5
d_gene: -
abundance: -
v_gene: TRBV7-9

CDR3aa: CASNLGGPSTEAFF
CDR3nt: TGTGCCAGCAATTTGGGGGGACCAAGCACTGAAGCTTTCTTT
j_gene: TRBJ1-1
d_gene: -
abundance: -
v_gene: TRBV11-2

CDR3aa: CAISETFTREQYF
CDR3nt: TGTGCCATCAGTGAGACTTTTACCCGCGAGCAGTACTTC
j_gene: TRBJ2-7
d_gene: -
abundance: -
v_gene: TRBV10-3

CDR3aa: CASSFGWTENKNTEAFF
CDR3nt: TGTGCCAGCAGCTTTGGGTGGACAGAGAACAAGAACACTGAAGCTTTCTTT
j_gene: TRBJ1-1
d_gene: -
abundance: -
v_gene: TRBV5-4

CDR3aa: CASHRTGGLLGEGYTF
CDR3nt: TGTGCCAGCCATAGGACAGGGGGTCTCCTGGGGGAAGGCTACACCTTC
j_gene: TRBJ1-2
d_gene: TRBD1
abundance: -
v_gene: TRBV6-6

CDR3aa: CASDPDRSYEQYF
CDR3nt: TGTGCCAGCGATCCTGACAGATCCTACGAGCAGTACTTC
j_gene: TRBJ2-7
d_gene: -
abundance: -
v_gene: TRBV2

CDR3aa: CASSLRAENLNYGYTF
CDR3nt: TGTGCCAGCAGTTTAAGGGCGGAGAATCTCAACTATGGCTACACCTTC
j_gene: TRBJ1-2
d_gene: -
abundance: few
v_gene: TRBV28

CDR3aa: CASSYGRYNEQFF
CDR3nt: TGTGCCAGCAGTTACGGCAGATACAATGAGCAGTTCTTC
j_gene: TRBJ2-1
d_gene: -
abundance: -
v_gene: TRBV6-5

CDR3aa: CAWNLDSPGNTIYF
CDR3nt: TGTGCCTGGAACCTGGACTCTCCGGGAAACACCATATATTTT
j_gene: TRBJ1-3
d_gene: -
abundance: -
v_gene: TRBV30

CDR3aa: CASSLGQETQYF
CDR3nt: TGTGCCAGCAGCTTAGGTCAAGAGACCCAGTACTTC
j_gene: TRBJ2-5
d_gene: -
abundance: few
v_gene: TRBV7-9

CDR3aa: CASSLSREFQYF
CDR3nt: TGCGCCAGCAGCTTGTCACGCGAGTTCCAGTACTTC
j_gene: TRBJ2-7
d_gene: -
abundance: once
v_gene: TRBV5-1

CDR3aa: CASRTWTSNTEAFF
CDR3nt: TGTGCCAGCAGAACTTGGACCTCGAACACTGAAGCTTTCTTT
j_gene: TRBJ1-1
d_gene: -
abundance: few
v_gene: TRBV6-1

CDR3aa: CASSSLGASNIQYF
CDR3nt: TGTGCCAGCAGTTCTCTAGGGGCGAGTAACATTCAGTACTTC
j_gene: TRBJ2-4
d_gene: -
abundance: -
v_gene: TRBV27

CDR3aa: CASSLESGELFF
CDR3nt: TGTGCCAGCAGCTTGGAGAGCGGGGAGCTGTTTTTT
j_gene: TRBJ2-2
d_gene: -
abundance: -
v_gene: TRBV5-4

CDR3aa: CASSPGGLAHNEQFF
CDR3nt: TGTGCCAGCAGTCCAGGGGGACTAGCCCACAATGAGCAGTTCTTC
j_gene: TRBJ2-1
d_gene: TRBD2
abundance: -
v_gene: TRBV27

CDR3aa: CASSQEVEGIYNEQFF
CDR3nt: TGCGCCAGCAGCCAAGAGGTAGAAGGGATCTACAATGAGCAGTTCTTC
j_gene: TRBJ2-1
d_gene: -
abundance: -
v_gene: TRBV4-1

CDR3aa: CASHSGSGRNPYNEQFF
CDR3nt: TGTGCCAGCCACAGCGGTAGCGGGCGAAACCCCTACAATGAGCAGTTCTTC
j_gene: TRBJ2-1
d_gene: TRBD2
abundance: -
v_gene: TRBV19

CDR3aa: CASSRTSGAYEQYF
CDR3nt: TGTGCCAGCAGTCGGACTAGCGGGGCCTACGAGCAGTACTTC
j_gene: TRBJ2-7
d_gene: TRBD2
abundance: once
v_gene: TRBV27

CDR3aa: CASSGRGANTEAFF
CDR3nt: TGTGCCAGCAGTGGACGGGGGGCAAACACTGAAGCTTTCTTT
j_gene: TRBJ1-1
d_gene: -
abundance: -
v_gene: TRBV6-1

CDR3aa: CASSFLSSRGGETQYF
CDR3nt: TGTGCCAGCAGTTTCCTGTCGAGCCGGGGGGGAGAGACCCAGTACTTC
j_gene: TRBJ2-5
d_gene: TRBD2
abundance: -
v_gene: TRBV27

CDR3aa: CATSRDGRLSNQPQHF
CDR3nt: TGTGCCACCAGCAGAGATGGGCGGCTTAGCAATCAGCCCCAGCATTTT
j_gene: TRBJ1-5
d_gene: -
abundance: -
v_gene: TRBV15

CDR3aa: CASSISGTGYTEAFF
CDR3nt: TGTGCCAGTAGTATTTCAGGGACAGGGTACACTGAAGCTTTCTTT
j_gene: TRBJ1-1
d_gene: TRBD1
abundance: once
v_gene: TRBV19

CDR3aa: CASSLEGGVLQETQYF
CDR3nt: TGTGCCAGCAGCCTGGAGGGGGGGGTCCTCCAAGAGACCCAGTACTTC
j_gene: TRBJ2-5
d_gene: -
abundance: many
v_gene: TRBV28

CDR3aa: CASSLNWGTDTQYF
CDR3nt: TGTGCCAGCAGCTTAAACTGGGGCACAGATACGCAGTATTTT
j_gene: TRBJ2-3
d_gene: -
abundance: -
v_gene: TRBV7-6

CDR3aa: CASSPSGTATPGTEAFF
CDR3nt: TGTGCCAGCTCACCATCCGGGACAGCCACCCCAGGGACTGAAGCTTTCTTT
j_gene: TRBJ1-1
d_gene: TRBD1
abundance: -
v_gene: TRBV18

CDR3aa: CASSPHGALNYEQYF
CDR3nt: TGTGCCAGCAGCCCTCATGGGGCCCTAAACTACGAGCAGTACTTC
j_gene: TRBJ2-7
d_gene: -
abundance: -
v_gene: TRBV27

CDR3aa: CASSHGPYNEQFF
CDR3nt: TGTGCCAGCAGCCACGGACCCTACAATGAGCAGTTCTTC
j_gene: TRBJ2-1
d_gene: -
abundance: -
v_gene: TRBV28

CDR3aa: CASSLESYRDEQFF
CDR3nt: TGCGCCAGCAGCTTGGAGTCCTACCGGGATGAGCAGTTCTTC
j_gene: TRBJ2-1
d_gene: -
abundance: once
v_gene: TRBV5-1

CDR3aa: CASSGRDSYEQYF
CDR3nt: TGTGCCAGTAGTGGCCGGGACAGTTACGAGCAGTACTTC
j_gene: TRBJ2-7
d_gene: TRBD1
abundance: -
v_gene: TRBV19

CDR3aa: CASSRTGDQETQYF
CDR3nt: TGTGCCAGCAGCCGTACAGGTGACCAAGAGACCCAGTACTTC
j_gene: TRBJ2-5
d_gene: -
abundance: -
v_gene: TRBV7-9

CDR3aa: CAISEVRTGGPPSYNEQFF
CDR3nt: TGTGCCATCAGTGAAGTTCGTACGGGAGGCCCGCCCTCCTACAATGAGCAGTTCTTC
j_gene: TRBJ2-1
d_gene: TRBD2
abundance: -
v_gene: TRBV10-3

CDR3aa: CASSSLFSVNEQFF
CDR3nt: TGTGCCAGCAGCTCTTTATTTAGCGTCAATGAGCAGTTCTTC
j_gene: TRBJ2-1
d_gene: -
abundance: -
v_gene: TRBV7-6

CDR3aa: CASSSSGSVYNEQFF
CDR3nt: TGTGCCAGCAGTTCTAGCGGGAGCGTCTACAATGAGCAGTTCTTC
j_gene: TRBJ2-1
d_gene: TRBD2
abundance: -
v_gene: TRBV28

CDR3aa: CASSSAIYYEQYF
CDR3nt: TGTGCCAGCAGCTCCGCGATCTACTACGAGCAGTACTTC
j_gene: TRBJ2-7
d_gene: -
abundance: -
v_gene: TRBV7-8

CDR3aa: CASSSSGRPSYEQYF
CDR3nt: TGTGCCAGTAGTTCCAGCGGGAGGCCCTCCTACGAGCAGTACTTC
j_gene: TRBJ2-7
d_gene: TRBD2
abundance: -
v_gene: TRBV19

CDR3aa: CASSPLTGGAGPGYTF
CDR3nt: TGTGCCAGCAGTCCCTTGACAGGGGGCGCGGGTCCTGGCTACACCTTC
j_gene: TRBJ1-2
d_gene: TRBD1
abundance: -
v_gene: TRBV27

CDR3aa: CASSPASARGSYNEQFF
CDR3nt: TGTGCCAGCAGTCCGGCTAGCGCCCGAGGGTCCTACAATGAGCAGTTCTTC
j_gene: TRBJ2-1
d_gene: -
abundance: -
v_gene: TRBV27